The clone carrying this T cell receptor beta chain has more than one count but fewer than ten. Its antigen remains unidentified. Generation of TCR cDNA used 5'RACE template switching (which added a universal primer site and UMIs). TCRdb reprocessed the 5' RACE reads with MiXCR, giving one entry per CDR3 protein. The sample lists more than 350,000 distinct CDR3 sequences, around 10% occurring once. The data derive from a study of T cells after yellow fever vaccination. On the study more broadly: Some fractions had low cell numbers, and these were prepared with SMART-Seq v4 Ultra Low Input.

Findings and caveats of the study: Contaminating bulk clonotypes could be abundant in FACS-sorted repertoires. Re-detected after boosting: most primary clones, around 96% of CD4 and 80% to 90% of CD8.

The sequence was collected from a man between 18 and 29 years old who received the YFV17D yellow fever vaccine. This specimen consisted of PBMCs, obtained on the day of the first yellow fever vaccination.

Written as DNA, the CDR3 is TGTGCCACCAGTGACCAGGACAGGGAAGGGTCCGGGGAGCTGTTTTTT. Residues: CATSDQDREGSGELFF. This rearrangement joins TRBV24-1 to TRBJ2-2; 8 nucleotides match TRBD1. The CDR3 length is 16 residues. V dropped 4 bases and J dropped 6; count of bases not matched to a gene: 9. The germline V gene has CDR1 KGHDR and CDR2 SFDVKD.